This T cell receptor (beta chain) was obtained from a study of shared clonotypes between healthy human individuals. V lost 10 bases and J lost 0, with 13 bases in between. Germline values: CDR1 MNHNS, CDR2 SASEGT. This CDR3 comprises 13 residues. Measured with immunoSEQ multiplex PCR; TCRdb has only the in-frame clones, and not every one. The sample shows hundreds of thousands of clones, 95% to 97% of them seen only once. The naive CD8 population came from CD45RO-negative cells selected for CCR7, without terminally differentiated effector memory CD45RA+ cells. The sample taken for sequencing was naive CD8+ T cells sorted from blood. The TCR originated in a young man in good health. J is TRBJ2-7 and V is TRBV6-1, with D tentatively TRBD1 (6 bases). The CDR3 DNA is TGTGCCACCCTAAGACAGGTCTCCTACGAGCAGTACTTC. Translating gives CATLRQVSYEQYF.